Following are 5 T cell receptor beta chains from one sample sequenced in a study of blood T cell repertoires in COVID-19. Clones were sequenced by immunoSEQ multiplex PCR, and TCRdb holds only the in-frame ones, with some missing. The table lists 80,000 or so clones, about four fifths of them singletons. The material sequenced was peripheral blood. The receptors were sampled from a man of 80 years or more with acute or convalescent COVID-19.

The V call is TRBV7-3, the J call TRBJ1-1, with D uncertain. The CDR3 spans 15 residues. Germline CDR1 and CDR2: SGHTA and FQGTGA. V was clipped by 4 bases and J by 0 bases, with 12 bases between them. The CDR3: CASSSKGGLNTEAFF. The DNA for the CDR3 is TGTGCCAGCAGCTCCAAAGGCGGATTGAACACTGAAGCTTTCTTT.

This clone was seen just once. The gene calls are TRBV5-1 and TRBJ1-6, with 8 bases matching TRBD1. The CDR3 is 16 residues long. Germline V CDR1 and CDR2: SGHRS, YFSETQ. Germline trimming cut 4 bases from V and 10 bases from J; bases unmatched to any gene: 13. The CDR3 spells CASSQGQGGPYSPLHF. The CDR3, as DNA: TGCGCCAGCAGCCAAGGACAGGGAGGGCCGTACTCACCCCTCCACTTT.

The chain combines TRBV19 with TRBJ2-4; tentatively, D is TRBD1 (6 bases). The CDR3 covers 17 residues. V dropped 5 bases and J dropped 0 bases, with 17 bases sitting between them. CDR1 and CDR2 from the germline V gene are LNHDA and SQIVND (reference sequence). The CDR3 coding sequence is TGTGCCAGTAGTTCGTCCGGGACAAGACTAGCCAAAAACATTCAGTACTTC. As protein: CASSSSGTRLAKNIQYF.

The chain recombines TRBV5-4 with TRBJ2-2; 14 bases are shared with TRBD2. The CDR3 extends over 16 amino acids. The J segment lost 4 bases and the V segment lost 4 bases, leaving 3 bases of the junction unmatched. The germline V gene encodes CDR1 SGHNT and CDR2 YYREEE (reference sequence). CDR3 nucleotide sequence: TGTGCCAGCAGCGGGGGACTAGCGGGGGCCACCGGGGAGCTGTTTTTT. Translation: CASSGGLAGATGELFF.

The chain combines TRBV5-1 with TRBJ2-1; D is unresolved. Germline-derived CDR1 and CDR2 are SGHRS and YFSETQ. The CDR3 totals 15 residues. V lost 0 bases and J 0 bases, leaving 7 bases between the germline ends. CDR3 region: CASSLGYSSYNEQFF. CDR3 coding DNA: TGCGCCAGCAGCTTGGGCTACTCCTCCTACAATGAGCAGTTCTTC. The entire variable domain, with the rest obtained from reference TRBV5-1 and TRBJ2-1, is as follows: KAGVTQTPRYLIKTRGQQVTLSCSPISGHRSVSWYQQTPGQGLQFLFEYFSETQRNKGNFPGRFSGRQFSNSRSEMNVSTLELGDSALYLCASSLGYSSYNEQFFGPGTRLTVL.